This TCR beta chain was found in a study of T cells after posttransplantation cyclophosphamide. This clone was counted once. No antigen is known for it. Study-wide points: Recipient CMV seropositivity and CMV reactivation strongly tracked TRB clonality. Blood and skin or GI T cell repertoires showed limited TRB overlap. Later blood repertoires were often dominated by clones from the donor CD8+ memory compartment.

Sampled 1 year posttransplant, controls received myeloablative marrow transplants, methotrexate and a calcineurin inhibitor. CDR1 is MNHNS, CDR2 SASEGT, per germline. The CDR3 totals 15 residues. V dropped 8 bases and J dropped 2 bases, with 19 bases sitting between them. Produced via immunoSEQ multiplex PCR; TCRdb's table is partial and in-frame only. The profile shows 15,000 to 19,000 clones, around 82% of them singletons. The J gene is TRBJ2-7, the V gene TRBV6-1, with a possible D match to TRBD1 (6 bases). Material: PBMCs, obtained approximately 370 days after allogeneic stem cell transplant with calcineurin inhibitor and methotrexate. The clonotype comes from a male patient aged 18-30 years who received an allogeneic stem cell transplant from a related donor, was CMV-positive, and had no GVHD. Some T cells may trace back to the graft donor. CDR3 sequence (DNA): TGTGCCAGCTTACCCTCCCGGGCAGGGGCCTACGAGCAGTACTTC. Protein: CASLPSRAGAYEQYF.